This T cell receptor (beta chain) was observed in a study of T cells in Graves' hyperthyroidism and ophthalmopathy. Study-wide results and caveats: From stable hyperthyroidism, ophthalmopathy was separated by a 13 V-J model. Blood also carried most thyroid clonotypes expanded above 0.001.

TCR beta CDR3 regions were amplified from RNA transcripts. TCR CDR3 regions were first amplified by RT-PCR with HTBI primers. TCRdb re-called the multiplex PCR reads through MiXCR, storing one row per CDR3 protein. The sample lists 300,000 to 450,000 distinct CDR3 sequences, approximately 18% occurring once. A few counts support this clonotype. Its antigen is still unknown. Recently diagnosed hyperthyroidism of less than 2 months' duration affected patients aged 18 to 65. PBMCs came from less than 11 ml fresh peripheral blood. This TCR was sampled from a woman aged 30 to 39 with Graves' hyperthyroidism that later progressed to Graves' ophthalmopathy. The sequencing sample was made of blood.

The CDR3 DNA reads as TGTGCCAGCTCACCAAGTGCGGACAGATCCCTTCGATATGGCTACACCTTC. Translating it yields CASSPSADRSLRYGYTF. This chain uses TRBV18 with TRBJ1-2; a possible D gene is TRBD1 (6 bases). The CDR3 is 17 amino acids. Per germline, CDR1 KGHSH and CDR2 LQKENI. Between the trimmed V and J ends, which lost 2 bases and 5 bases, there was a span of 21 bases.